The source of this TCR beta chain is a study of identifying expanded T cells in peripheral blood. General observations from the study: Differentially abundant clones: roughly 1.2 between replicates, just under 17 at approximately two weeks, approximately 19 at four. Clone count variance between roughly 2-week samples rose with total template count.

The CDR3 length is 16 residues. In germline, CDR1 is LNHNV, CDR2 YYDKDF (reference sequence). V was trimmed by 2 bases and J by 1 base, leaving 11 bases between them. Sequencing used immunoSEQ multiplex PCR; TCRdb keeps in-frame clones, though not all of them. The data hold 81,000 or so clones, with roughly 89% observed a single time. A word on this clone: What it recognizes is unknown.

Collection occurred without any documented infections or immune events in donors. Sequencing input: blood. This chain connects TRBV15 to TRBJ2-2, with D possibly being TRBD1 or TRBD2 (5 bases each). This clonotype originated in a person between 18 and 75 years old in good health. CDR3 sequence (DNA): TGTGCCACCAGCAGACCGGGACGGGAGAACACCGGGGAGCTGTTTTTT. Encoded protein: CATSRPGRENTGELFF.